These 8 T cell receptor beta chains were all obtained from the same sample, sequenced in a study of control samples from healthy donors and cancer patients (dated by TCRdb to the early 2020s). Libraries came from the immunoSEQ multiplex PCR assay. Imported from immuneACCESS, the table was reduced by TCRdb to in-frame sequences with V and J called. These copies leave out some clones; in studies compared against another copy, an unresolved V gene accounts for under half, and the cause of the remainder is not known. The sample table contains 110,000 to 150,000 clones; only one count was recorded for around nine tenths of them. The ten largest clones add up to just under 5% of the sample. The sample was blood. All receptors come from a man aged 25-45 years in good health.

The V call is TRBV2, the J call TRBJ2-3, with 9 positions matching TRBD1. CDR1 and CDR2 from the germline V gene are SNHLY and FYNNEI. The CDR3 covers 16 residues. The V and J ends lost 0 bases and 4 bases, in that order; junction bases with no gene match: 5. The CDR3 region has the DNA TGTGCCAGCAGTGAAGCGCGACAGGGGGGAGCAGATACGCAGTATTTT. This gives the protein CASSEARQGGADTQYF.

The rearrangement uses TRBV6-1 and TRBJ1-1; TRBD1 agrees at 7 bases. Looked up from germline, CDR1 is MNHNS and CDR2 is SASEGT. The CDR3 length is 15 residues. V lost 6 bases and J lost 1; bases outside the gene matches: 8. The CDR3 is CASRPEGAANTEAFF. The CDR3 DNA reads TGTGCCAGCAGACCGGAGGGGGCGGCGAACACTGAAGCTTTCTTT.

The J gene is TRBJ1-5, the V gene TRBV5-5; 8 bases map to TRBD1. CDR3 length equals 17 residues. Unmatched junction bases numbered 12, after V lost 3 bases and J lost 4 bases. From germline, CDR1 is SGHKS and CDR2 YYEKEE (reference sequence). The DNA for the CDR3 is TGTGCCAGCAGCTCCGTACCAAGGACAGGGATGAATCAGCCCCAGCATTTT. Protein sequence: CASSSVPRTGMNQPQHF.

In this sample, this clone turned up a few times. The chain links TRBV28 to TRBJ1-5, with 7 bases matching TRBD1. This CDR3 has 13 residues. CDR1 and CDR2 from the germline V gene are MDHEN and SYDVKM. Unmatched junction bases numbered 7, after V lost 9 bases and J lost 5 bases. In nucleotides, the CDR3 is TGTGCCAGTAGAGGGGGCGGGTATCAGCCCCAGCATTTT. Protein product: CASRGGGYQPQHF.

V is TRBV9 and J is TRBJ2-1; D remains ambiguous. CDR1 is SGDLS and CDR2 is YYNGEE in the germline V gene. Trimming removed 0 bases from V and 8 bases from J, with 6 bases in between. The CDR3 loop spans 12 amino acids. The CDR3 bases are TGTGCCAGCAGCGTAGTTGACCATGAGCAGTTCTTC. It encodes CASSVVDHEQFF. Full variable domain (missing parts from reference TRBV9 and TRBJ2-1): DSGVTQTPKHLITATGQRVTLRCSPRSGDLSVYWYQQSLDQGLQFLIQYYNGEERAKGNILERFSAQQFPDLHSELNLSSLELGDSALYFCASSVVDHEQFFGPGTRLTVL.

CDR3 nucleotides: TGTGCCAGCAGCGTGGCTACTAGCGGGAGAGGATCCGGTACGCAGTATTTT. Translating gives CASSVATSGRGSGTQYF. V and J are TRBV9 and TRBJ2-3; 11 bases are shared with TRBD2. The length of the CDR3 is 17 residues. V dropped 2 bases and J dropped 8; count of bases not matched to a gene: 13. In germline, CDR1 is SGDLS, CDR2 YYNGEE.

The CDR3 reads CASSQDRGLSYNEQFF. The CDR3 DNA follows: TGCGCCAGCAGCCAAGATCGGGGCCTATCCTACAATGAGCAGTTCTTC. This chain links TRBV4-3 with TRBJ2-1; D assignment may be TRBD1 or TRBD2 (5 bases each). V lost 0 bases and J lost 1, with 10 bases in between. The CDR3 is made up of 16 amino acids. Germline CDR1 and CDR2: LGHNA and YSLEER.

This chain connects TRBV4-3 to TRBJ2-7; 7 bases agree with TRBD1. The ends lost 0 bases at V and 0 bases at J; junction bases unmatched: 5. Germline lookup yields CDR1 LGHNA and CDR2 YSLEER. The CDR3 consists of 16 residues. CDR3 residues: CASSQDRGQSSYEQYF. The CDR3 DNA follows: TGCGCCAGCAGCCAAGATAGGGGGCAGAGCTCCTACGAGCAGTACTTC.